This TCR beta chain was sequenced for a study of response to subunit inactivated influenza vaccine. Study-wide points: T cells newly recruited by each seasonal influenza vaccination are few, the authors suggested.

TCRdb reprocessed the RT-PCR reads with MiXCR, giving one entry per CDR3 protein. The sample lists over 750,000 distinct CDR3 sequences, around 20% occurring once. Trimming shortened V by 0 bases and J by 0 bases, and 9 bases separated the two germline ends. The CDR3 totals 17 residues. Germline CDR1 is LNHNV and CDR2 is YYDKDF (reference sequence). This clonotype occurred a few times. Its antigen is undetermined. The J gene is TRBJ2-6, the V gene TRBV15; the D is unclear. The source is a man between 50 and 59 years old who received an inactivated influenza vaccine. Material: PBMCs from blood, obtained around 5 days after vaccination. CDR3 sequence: CATSRDHIRSGANVLTF. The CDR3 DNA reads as TGTGCCACCAGCAGAGATCATATACGCTCTGGGGCCAACGTCCTGACTTTC.